This T cell receptor (beta chain) was captured by sequencing in a study of OX40 agonist ivuxolimab in advanced cancers. Libraries were prepared by immunoSEQ multiplex PCR; TCRdb keeps only in-frame clonotypes and omits some of them. The sample has some 77,000 clones; around 82% are singletons. The source material was CD4+ or CD8+ T cells sorted from blood, sampled in a trial of the OX40 agonist ivuxolimab. The clonotype was recovered from an adult with an advanced solid tumor such as melanoma, head and neck, liver or kidney cancer.

CDR3 protein: CASSLLSPGWLAGEGDTQYF. CDR3 DNA: TGTGCCAGCAGTTTATTATCCCCAGGTTGGCTAGCGGGGGAAGGAGATACGCAGTATTTT. The chain uses TRBV27 and TRBJ2-3; 10 bases match TRBD2. CDR3 size: 20 residues. Germline V gives CDR1 MNHEY, CDR2 SMNVEV (reference sequence). V was clipped by 1 base and J by 5 bases; unmatched bases: 18.